This entry lists 17 T cell receptor beta chains sequenced from one sample in a study of blood T cell repertoires in COVID-19. TCRdb keeps only in-frame clones here, not all; method: immunoSEQ multiplex PCR. The sample holds 180,000 or so clones, 80% seen once. Sequenced material: PBMCs or T cells enriched from blood (not recorded which). The receptors shown here come from a man between 60 and 75 years old who had been exposed to COVID-19.

This clone was observed a handful of times. Here the CDR3 DNA reads TGCAGCGTTGAAGGGGCAAGTAAAGAAGCTTTCTTT. Protein product: CSVEGASKEAFF. This rearrangement joins TRBV29-1 to TRBJ1-1, with D uncertain. The germline CDR1 and CDR2 sequences are SQVTM and ANQGSEA. CDR3 size: 12 residues. Trimming removed 1 base from V and 8 bases from J, with 11 bases in between. Together with reference TRBV29-1 and TRBJ1-1, the CDR3 gives the full variable domain: SAVISQKPSRDICQRGTSLTIQCQVDSQVTMMFWYRQQPGQSLTLIATANQGSEATYESGFVIDKFPISRPNLTFSTLTVSNMSPEDSSIYLCSVEGASKEAFFGQGTRLTVV.

This rearrangement joins TRBV27 to TRBJ2-3, with 8 nucleotides matching TRBD1. This CDR3 spans 15 amino acids. The germline gives CDR1 MNHEY, CDR2 SMNVEV (reference sequence). Germline trimming cut 3 bases from V and 6 bases from J; bases unmatched to any gene: 8. The CDR3 protein is CASSLGRRGPDTQYF. The DNA of the CDR3 is TGTGCCAGCAGTTTGGGGCGCAGGGGGCCCGATACGCAGTATTTT.

CDR3 sequence reads: CASSFYRGVNEQFF. The CDR3 bases are TGTGCCAGCAGCTTCTACAGGGGCGTGAATGAGCAGTTCTTC. The chain uses TRBV5-4 and TRBJ2-1; 7 bases align to TRBD1. Germline V lookup: CDR1 SGHNT, CDR2 YYREEE (reference sequence). V shed 2 bases and J 7 bases; nucleotides not matched to a gene: 6. CDR3 length: 14 amino acids.

This rearrangement joins TRBV21-1 to TRBJ2-3; the table gives TRBD2 as D, unverified against the DNA. TRBV21-1 is noted as a pseudogene. The CDR3 contains 15 residues. The CDR3 DNA follows: TGTGCCAGCAGCAAAAGGCCTAGCGGCACAGATACGCAGTATTTT. Its translation is CASSKRPSGTDTQYF.

The chain couples TRBV19 to TRBJ1-1, with 8 bases identical to TRBD1. The CDR3 runs 14 residues. The trim removed 5 bases at V and 1 base at J, leaving 3 bases unmatched. Germline values: CDR1 LNHDA, CDR2 SQIVND (reference sequence). CDR3 nucleotides: TGTGCCAGTAGTGTCGGGACAGGGAACACTGAAGCTTTCTTT. Encoded protein: CASSVGTGNTEAFF.

V is TRBV5-1 and J is TRBJ2-7; TRBD1 matches at 9 bases. The CDR3 is 14 amino acids. Germline loops: CDR1 SGHRS, CDR2 YFSETQ. The J segment lost 0 bases and the V segment lost 4 bases, leaving 2 bases of the junction unmatched. The CDR3 loop reads CASSGTGTSYEQYF. DNA for the CDR3: TGCGCCAGCAGCGGGACAGGGACCTCCTACGAGCAGTACTTC.

The V call is TRBV18, the J call TRBJ2-5; weak D call: TRBD1 (5 bases). With 1 base removed from V and 4 bases from J, the gap between germline ends came to 16 bases. The CDR3 is 16 residues long. Germline CDR1 KGHSH, CDR2 LQKENI. For the CDR3, the DNA is TGTGCCAGCTCACCACGGCTCGGAAGGGGTGGAGAGACCCAGTACTTC. Its translation is CASSPRLGRGGETQYF.

CDR3 protein: CASSPMGPTSWNNIQYF. The CDR3 DNA sequence: TGTGCCAGCAGCCCTATGGGCCCTACTAGCTGGAACAACATTCAGTACTTC. This chain uses TRBV7-3 with TRBJ2-4, with D possibly being TRBD2 (6 bases). V dropped 5 bases and J dropped 7 bases, with 24 bases sitting between them. Germline CDR1 is SGHTA and CDR2 is FQGTGA. This CDR3 region has 17 residues.

The genes are TRBV28 and TRBJ2-4, with TRBD1 as a possible D gene (6 bases). CDR3 length: 13 amino acids. V was clipped by 1 base and J by 15 bases, with 16 bases between them. Germline V gene sequence: CDR1 MDHEN, CDR2 SYDVKM. The CDR3 loop is CASSLSGGQRAYF. CDR3 nucleotide sequence: TGTGCCAGCAGTTTATCCGGCGGACAGAGGGCGTACTTC.

A few counts support this clone. This chain uses TRBV7-7 with TRBJ1-5, with D possibly matching TRBD1 (6 bases). The CDR3 has 16 residues. Germline lookup yields CDR1 SSHAT and CDR2 FNYEAQ (reference sequence). Trimming pared 5 bases from V and 1 base from J, leaving 15 bases between. The CDR3 bases are TGTGCCAGCAGCCTTAAACAGGGATGGAGCAATCAGCCCCAGCATTTT. Translating gives CASSLKQGWSNQPQHF.

This clone appeared a single time. J is TRBJ2-7 and V is TRBV29-1, with 8 bases matching TRBD1. The J segment lost 3 bases and the V segment lost 6 bases, leaving 10 bases of the junction unmatched. This CDR3 comprises 14 residues. The germline V gene encodes CDR1 SQVTM and CDR2 ANQGSEA. CDR3 region: CSVAGTGNHYEQYF. In nucleotides, the CDR3 is TGCAGCGTCGCCGGGACAGGTAACCACTACGAGCAGTACTTC.

This clone is a singleton in its sample. The chain combines TRBV19 with TRBJ1-1; TRBD1 matches at 10 bases. The CDR3 sequence is 14 residues long. J lost 4 bases, V lost 5 bases, and 4 bases had no gene match. Germline CDR1 LNHDA, CDR2 SQIVND (reference sequence). The CDR3 DNA follows: TGTGCCAGTAGTTTCCGGACAGGGGGCACTGAAGCTTTCTTT. It encodes CASSFRTGGTEAFF.

J is TRBJ2-7 and V is TRBV10-3; 9 nucleotides agree with TRBD1. Germline-derived CDR1 and CDR2 are ENHRY and SYGVKD. This CDR3 has 14 residues. Germline trimming cut 4 bases from V and 4 bases from J; bases unmatched to any gene: 5. The CDR3: CAISVDRGGYEQYF. The CDR3 coding sequence is TGTGCCATCAGTGTGGACAGGGGTGGGTACGAGCAGTACTTC.

The chain is built from TRBV7-6 and TRBJ1-6; TRBD1 agrees at 10 bases. Germline loops: CDR1 SGHVS, CDR2 FNYEAQ. The CDR3 consists of 16 residues. Unmatched junction bases numbered 7, after V lost 3 bases and J lost 8 bases. In DNA form, the CDR3 reads TGTGCCAGCAGCTTTGGCACCGGGACAGGGGATTCACCCCTCCACTTT. Its translation: CASSFGTGTGDSPLHF.

This clone was seen only once. The chain has TRBV6-5 and TRBJ2-5, with D possibly matching TRBD2 (6 bases). V was trimmed by 4 bases and J by 1 base, leaving 16 bases between them. Germline loops: CDR1 MNHEY, CDR2 SVGAGI. The CDR3 totals 16 residues. The CDR3 loop is CASSSPSTRRQETQYF. In nucleotides, the CDR3 is TGTGCCAGCAGTTCCCCGTCGACTAGACGCCAAGAGACCCAGTACTTC.

The J gene is TRBJ2-7, the V gene TRBV5-1; D may be TRBD2 (5 bases). Looked up from germline, CDR1 is SGHRS and CDR2 is YFSETQ. Trimming shortened V by 0 bases and J by 5 bases, and 9 bases separated the two germline ends. CDR3 length equals 13 residues. The DNA for the CDR3 is TGCGCCAGCAGCTTGGACGGGGTCGACGAGCAGTACTTC. Translating gives CASSLDGVDEQYF.

The DNA of the CDR3 is TGTGCCAGCAGTCTTAGGGGAACTGAAGCTTTCTTT. Its translation is CASSLRGTEAFF. This chain uses TRBV2 with TRBJ1-1; D perhaps matches TRBD1 (5 bases). Germline lookup yields CDR1 SNHLY and CDR2 FYNNEI. The length of the CDR3 is 12 residues. Trimming pared 5 bases from V and 5 bases from J, leaving 9 bases between.